The clone carrying this T cell receptor beta chain has only a few counts. Antigen unknown. TCRdb independently ran MiXCR on the reads; one entry per CDR3 protein. The sample contains about 68,000 distinct CDR3 sequences, 20% to 25% of which appear only once. The source of the sample is a study of T cell repertoires in cytomegalovirus infection. Overall study context: Public TCR beta signatures indicated both CMV infection and matching HLA type.

V gave up 2 bases and J gave up 8 bases, with 6 bases separating them. The germline V gene has CDR1 LGHNT and CDR2 FRNRAP. CDR3 length: 12 residues. The TCR originated in a human donor in good health (CMV status not recorded). Some clones in this sample may be carry-over from other donors' samples. This rearrangement joins TRBV12-5 to TRBJ2-2; D gene ambiguous. Sequenced sample: PBMCs, sequenced either directly or after in vitro stimulation (not recorded which). The CDR3 sequence is CASGLPGGELFF. In nucleotides, the CDR3 is TGTGCTAGTGGTTTGCCCGGAGGGGAGCTGTTTTTT.